The 9 T cell receptor beta chains below all came from one sample that was sequenced in a study of graft-versus-host responses after intestinal transplantation. This table comes from immunoSEQ multiplex PCR, and its TCRdb copy is limited to in-frame clones, with some not included. The sample holds around 88,000 clones, 85% to 95% seen once. Their specific antigens are unknown. The material sequenced was unstimulated CD8+ T cells sorted from spleen or lymph node cells, taken before transplant. Receptors were obtained from a human donor who was the organ donor for an intestinal transplant.

This clone is a singleton in its sample. The V and J genes are TRBV13 and TRBJ2-7, with D unclear. In germline, CDR1 is PRHDT, CDR2 FYEKMQ (reference sequence). The CDR3 has 14 amino acids. V was trimmed by 4 bases and J by 2 bases, leaving 12 bases between them. The DNA of the CDR3 is TGTGCCAGCAGCTCATCCGGGCCAACCTACGAGCAGTACTTC. Amino acid sequence: CASSSSGPTYEQYF.

The chain has TRBV4-1 and TRBJ2-7; possibly TRBD1 for D (5 bases). The germline V gene encodes CDR1 MGHRA and CDR2 YSYEKL. The CDR3 spans 16 residues. V shed 0 bases and J shed 0 bases, with 12 bases lying between them. The CDR3 DNA is TGCGCCAGCAGCCAAGATCAAACAGGAAGCTCCTACGAGCAGTACTTC. This translates into CASSQDQTGSSYEQYF.

The chain has TRBV5-1 and TRBJ2-7; weak D call: TRBD2 (5 bases). Germline V lookup: CDR1 SGHRS, CDR2 YFSETQ. This CDR3 is built from 15 residues. Trimming pared 1 base from V and 3 bases from J, leaving 14 bases between. The chain's CDR3 is CASSLFSGDIYEQYF. DNA of the CDR3: TGCGCCAGCAGCTTGTTCAGCGGAGACATCTACGAGCAGTACTTC. Looking up the rest from reference TRBV5-1 and TRBJ2-7 gives the full variable domain: KAGVTQTPRYLIKTRGQQVTLSCSPISGHRSVSWYQQTPGQGLQFLFEYFSETQRNKGNFPGRFSGRQFSNSRSEMNVSTLELGDSALYLCASSLFSGDIYEQYFGPGTRLTVT.

The chain has TRBV7-6 and TRBJ2-7; D possibly corresponds to TRBD1 (6 bases). V was cut by 3 bases and J by 0 bases, with 9 bases left in between. The CDR3 covers 14 residues. Per the germline V gene, CDR1 is SGHVS and CDR2 is FNYEAQ. The CDR3 sequence is CASSLRDTSYEQYF. CDR3 bases: TGTGCCAGCAGCTTGAGGGACACCTCCTACGAGCAGTACTTC.

The chain uses TRBV6-5 and TRBJ1-5; perhaps TRBD1 as D (6 bases). The CDR3 is 14 amino acids. Germline assignment: CDR1 MNHEY and CDR2 SVGAGI. V was pared by 5 bases and J by 5 bases, with 13 bases between. The CDR3 DNA is TGTGCCAGCAGTATAACAGGGTACGATCAGCCCCAGCATTTT. Its protein is CASSITGYDQPQHF.

This chain links TRBV5-1 with TRBJ2-5; possibly TRBD1 or TRBD2 for D (5 bases each). The end of the DNA is better explained by TRBJ2-7, so the J call may be wrong. This CDR3 has 11 residues. CDR1 is SGHRS and CDR2 is YFSETQ in the germline V gene. CDR3 residues: CASSGGYEQYF. The CDR3 nucleotides read TGCGCCAGCAGCGGGGGTTACGAGCAGTACTTC.

The genes are TRBV6-5 and TRBJ1-2; D unclear. The CDR3 covers 15 residues. Trimming left V 0 bases short and J 4 bases short, with 12 bases between. CDR1 MNHEY and CDR2 SVGAGI come from the germline V gene. The CDR3 here is CASSYSRGLSYGYTF. CDR3 sequence (DNA): TGTGCCAGCAGTTACTCGCGGGGTCTGAGCTATGGCTACACCTTC.

The J gene is TRBJ1-5, the V gene TRBV30; D is ambiguous. The length of the CDR3 is 12 residues. Trimming left V 4 bases short and J 2 bases short, with 6 bases between. Germline V gives CDR1 GTSNPN, CDR2 SVGIG (reference sequence). CDR3 sequence (DNA): TGTGCCTGGAAGGCGGGCAATCAGCCCCAGCATTTT. It specifies CAWKAGNQPQHF.

This chain joins TRBV11-3 and TRBJ2-1; 8 positions agree with TRBD2. The germline V gene encodes CDR1 SGHNT and CDR2 YENEEA. Unmatched junction bases numbered 7, after V lost 2 bases and J lost 4 bases. The CDR3 is 16 amino acids. CDR3: CASSLLSGTRYNEQFF. The CDR3 DNA sequence: TGTGCCAGCAGCTTACTTAGCGGGACACGGTACAATGAGCAGTTCTTC.